This T cell receptor beta chain came from a study of blood T cell repertoires in COVID-19. The CDR3 totals 13 residues. CDR1 LNHNV and CDR2 YYDKDF come from the germline V gene (reference sequence). Trimming stripped 6 bases from V and 2 bases from J, with 11 bases between. Original processing notes: From reference gene primer amplification, estimates of nucleated cell counts were derived. The assay was immunoSEQ multiplex PCR, and TCRdb's table has in-frame clones only and misses some. That table supplies the V and J calls and clone size; D and trimming were determined from the DNA. The repertoire consists of approximately 400,000 clones, with 75% to 90% occurring once and the leading ten covering approximately 5%. Those who participated ranged in age from roughly 18 to 90 years and resided in around 22 US areas.

The sequencing sample was made of PBMCs or T cells enriched from blood (not recorded which). This sequence originates from a woman aged 45-65 years who had recovered from COVID-19. This chain links TRBV15 with TRBJ2-7; weak D call: TRBD1 (5 bases). The CDR3 sequence is CATSTDTTYEQYF. DNA of the CDR3: TGTGCCACCAGTACGGACACCACCTACGAGCAGTACTTC.